This T cell receptor (beta chain) was documented in a study of cytomegalovirus exposure and HLA in healthy donors. Findings and limits, study-wide: The study designated around 150 TCR beta chains cytomegalovirus-associated. The classifier reportedly diagnosed cytomegalovirus status with high specificity and sensitivity.

Profiled with immunoSEQ multiplex PCR; TCRdb holds only in-frame clones, not every one. The data contain tens of thousands of clones, roughly 88% of them singletons. Looked up from germline, CDR1 is LNHDA and CDR2 is SQIVND (reference sequence). Trimming removed 5 bases from V and 7 bases from J, with 21 bases in between. The CDR3 has 15 amino acids. The donors were in the approximately 120-subject validation cohort; that cohort was separate from the approximately 730-subject first cohort. A remark on this clone: Its specificity is unknown.

The V and J genes are TRBV19 and TRBJ2-7; the D gene is possibly TRBD2 (5 bases). The sequence was obtained from a man between 25 and 39 years old in good health and CMV-seronegative. The sample consisted of PBMCs. The CDR3 DNA is TGTGCCAGTAGTTTCGAGGCAGGCCAATCGGGAGAGCAGTACTTC. Translated: CASSFEAGQSGEQYF.